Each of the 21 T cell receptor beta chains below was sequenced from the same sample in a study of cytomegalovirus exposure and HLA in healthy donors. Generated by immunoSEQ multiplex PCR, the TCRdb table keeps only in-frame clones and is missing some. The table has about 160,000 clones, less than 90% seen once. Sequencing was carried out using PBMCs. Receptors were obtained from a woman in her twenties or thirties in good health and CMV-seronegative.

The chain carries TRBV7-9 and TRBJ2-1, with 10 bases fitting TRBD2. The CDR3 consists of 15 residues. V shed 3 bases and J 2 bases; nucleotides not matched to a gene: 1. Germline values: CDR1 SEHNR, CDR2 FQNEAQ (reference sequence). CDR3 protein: CASSFTSGAYNEQFF. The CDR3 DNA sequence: TGTGCCAGCAGCTTCACTAGCGGGGCCTACAATGAGCAGTTCTTC.

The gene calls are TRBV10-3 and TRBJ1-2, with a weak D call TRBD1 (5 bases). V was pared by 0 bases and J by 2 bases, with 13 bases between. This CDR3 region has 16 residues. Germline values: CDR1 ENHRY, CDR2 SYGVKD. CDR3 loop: CAISESTGRQNYGYTF. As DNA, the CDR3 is TGTGCCATCAGTGAGTCGACGGGGAGACAGAACTATGGCTACACCTTC.

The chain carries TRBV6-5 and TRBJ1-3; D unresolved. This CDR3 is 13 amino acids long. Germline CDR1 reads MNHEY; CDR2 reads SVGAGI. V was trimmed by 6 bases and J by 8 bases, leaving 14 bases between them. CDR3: CASSLGSGYTIYF. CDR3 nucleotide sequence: TGTGCCAGCAGCCTCGGGTCGGGGTACACCATATATTTT.

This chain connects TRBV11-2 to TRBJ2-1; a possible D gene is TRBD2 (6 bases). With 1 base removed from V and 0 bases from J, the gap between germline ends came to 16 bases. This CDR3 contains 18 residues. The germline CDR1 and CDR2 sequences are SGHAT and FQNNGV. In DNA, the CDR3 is TGTGCCAGCAGCTTAGGGGGTCGGGACTCCAGCTCCTACAATGAGCAGTTCTTC. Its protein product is CASSLGGRDSSSYNEQFF.

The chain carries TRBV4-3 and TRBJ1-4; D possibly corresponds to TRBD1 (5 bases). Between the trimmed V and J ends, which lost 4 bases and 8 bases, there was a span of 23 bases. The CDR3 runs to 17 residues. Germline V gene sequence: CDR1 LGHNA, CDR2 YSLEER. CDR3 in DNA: TGCGCCAGCAGCCCCCATCGATCCGGGGGAGTGGGAGAAAAACTGTTTTTT. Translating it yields CASSPHRSGGVGEKLFF.

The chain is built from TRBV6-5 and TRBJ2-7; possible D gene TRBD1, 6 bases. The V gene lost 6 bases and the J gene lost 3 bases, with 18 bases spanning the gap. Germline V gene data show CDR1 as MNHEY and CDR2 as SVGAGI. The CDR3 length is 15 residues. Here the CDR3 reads CASRRTGLSHYEQYF. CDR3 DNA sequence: TGTGCCAGCAGAAGAACAGGGTTGTCCCACTACGAGCAGTACTTC.

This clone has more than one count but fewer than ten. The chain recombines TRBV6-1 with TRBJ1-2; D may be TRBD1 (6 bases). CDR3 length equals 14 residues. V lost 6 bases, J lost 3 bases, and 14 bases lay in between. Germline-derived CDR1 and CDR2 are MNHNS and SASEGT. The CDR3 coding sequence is TGTGCCAGCAGAACCACAGGGAGGGACTATGGCTACACCTTC. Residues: CASRTTGRDYGYTF.

CDR3 residues: CASRTGGGYTF. The CDR3 DNA reads as TGTGCCAGTAGGACAGGGGGCGGCTACACCTTC. J is TRBJ1-2 and V is TRBV19; 10 bases map to TRBD1. V was pared by 6 bases and J by 8 bases, with 0 bases of the junction left unmatched. Germline lookup yields CDR1 LNHDA and CDR2 SQIVND (reference sequence). This CDR3 region has 11 residues.

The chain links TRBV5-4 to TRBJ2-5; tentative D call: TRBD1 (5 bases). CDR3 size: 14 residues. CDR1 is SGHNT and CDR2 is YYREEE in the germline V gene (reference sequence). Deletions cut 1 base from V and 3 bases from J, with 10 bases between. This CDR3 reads CASSLKRREETQYF. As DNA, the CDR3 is TGTGCCAGCAGCTTGAAGCGCAGGGAAGAGACCCAGTACTTC.

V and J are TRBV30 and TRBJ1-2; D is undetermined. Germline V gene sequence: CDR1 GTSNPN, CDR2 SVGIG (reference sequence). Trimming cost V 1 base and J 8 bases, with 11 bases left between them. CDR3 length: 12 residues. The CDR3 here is CAWSAQGLGYTF. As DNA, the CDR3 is TGTGCCTGGAGTGCCCAAGGTTTGGGCTACACCTTC.

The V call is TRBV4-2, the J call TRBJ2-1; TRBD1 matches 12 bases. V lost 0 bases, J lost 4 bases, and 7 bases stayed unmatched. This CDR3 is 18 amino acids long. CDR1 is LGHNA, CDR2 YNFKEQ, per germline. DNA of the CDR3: TGTGCCAGCAGCCAAGAGCCGGGACAGGGGGCGATTTACAATGAGCAGTTCTTC. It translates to CASSQEPGQGAIYNEQFF.

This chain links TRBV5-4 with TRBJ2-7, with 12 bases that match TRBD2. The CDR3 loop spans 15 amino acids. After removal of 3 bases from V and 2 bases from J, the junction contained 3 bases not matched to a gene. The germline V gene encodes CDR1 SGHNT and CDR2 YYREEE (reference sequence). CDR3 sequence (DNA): TGTGCCAGCAGCTCGGGACTAGCGGGCCCCTACGAGCAGTACTTC. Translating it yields CASSSGLAGPYEQYF.

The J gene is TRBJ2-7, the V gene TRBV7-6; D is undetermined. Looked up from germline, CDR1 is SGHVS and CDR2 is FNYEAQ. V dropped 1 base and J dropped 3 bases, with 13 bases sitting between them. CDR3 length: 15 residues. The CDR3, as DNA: TGTGCCAGCAGCTTAGAGGGCGCCGGGCACTACGAGCAGTACTTC. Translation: CASSLEGAGHYEQYF.

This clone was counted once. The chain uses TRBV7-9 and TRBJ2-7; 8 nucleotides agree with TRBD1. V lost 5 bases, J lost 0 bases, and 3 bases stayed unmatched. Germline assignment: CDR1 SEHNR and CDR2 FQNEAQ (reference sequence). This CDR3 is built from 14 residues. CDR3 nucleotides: TGTGCCAGCAGCAACAGGGGGAGCTCCTACGAGCAGTACTTC. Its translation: CASSNRGSSYEQYF.

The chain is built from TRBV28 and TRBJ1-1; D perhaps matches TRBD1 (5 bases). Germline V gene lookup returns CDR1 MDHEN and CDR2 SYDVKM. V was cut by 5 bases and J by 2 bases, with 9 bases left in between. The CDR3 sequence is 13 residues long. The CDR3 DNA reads TGTGCCAGCAGTCGCGACAGTAACACTGAAGCTTTCTTT. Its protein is CASSRDSNTEAFF.

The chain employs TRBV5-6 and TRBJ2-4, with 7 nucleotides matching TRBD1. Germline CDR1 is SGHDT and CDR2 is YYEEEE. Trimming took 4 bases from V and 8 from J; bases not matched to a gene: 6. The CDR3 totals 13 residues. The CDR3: CASSIDRADIQYF. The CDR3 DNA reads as TGTGCCAGCAGCATCGACAGGGCGGACATTCAGTACTTC. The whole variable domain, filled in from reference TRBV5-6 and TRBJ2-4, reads DAGVTQSPTHLIKTRGQQVTLRCSPKSGHDTVSWYQQALGQGPQFIFQYYEEEERQRGNFPDRFSGHQFPNYSSELNVNALLLGDSALYLCASSIDRADIQYFGAGTRLSVL.

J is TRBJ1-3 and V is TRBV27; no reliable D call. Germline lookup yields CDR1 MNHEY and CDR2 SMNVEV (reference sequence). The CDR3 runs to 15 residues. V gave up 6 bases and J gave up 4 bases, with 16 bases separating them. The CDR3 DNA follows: TGTGCCAGCAGACCTACCCGGGCGTTGGGAAACACCATATATTTT. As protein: CASRPTRALGNTIYF.

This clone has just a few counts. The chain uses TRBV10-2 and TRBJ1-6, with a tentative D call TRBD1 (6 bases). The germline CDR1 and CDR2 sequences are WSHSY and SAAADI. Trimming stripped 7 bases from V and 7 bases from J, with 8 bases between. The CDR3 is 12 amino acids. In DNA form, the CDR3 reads TGCGCCAGCATCGGACAGAATTCACCCCTCCACTTT. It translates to CASIGQNSPLHF.

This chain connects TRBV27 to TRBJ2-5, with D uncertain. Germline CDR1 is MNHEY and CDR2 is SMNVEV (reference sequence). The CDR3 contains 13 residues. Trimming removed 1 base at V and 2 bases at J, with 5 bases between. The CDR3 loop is CASSLWAQETQYF. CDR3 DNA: TGTGCCAGCAGTTTATGGGCGCAAGAGACCCAGTACTTC.

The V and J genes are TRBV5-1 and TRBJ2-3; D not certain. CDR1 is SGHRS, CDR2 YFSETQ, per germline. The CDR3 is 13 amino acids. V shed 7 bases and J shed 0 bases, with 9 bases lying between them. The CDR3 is CASRTSSTDTQYF. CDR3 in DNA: TGCGCCAGCCGGACCTCTAGCACAGATACGCAGTATTTT.

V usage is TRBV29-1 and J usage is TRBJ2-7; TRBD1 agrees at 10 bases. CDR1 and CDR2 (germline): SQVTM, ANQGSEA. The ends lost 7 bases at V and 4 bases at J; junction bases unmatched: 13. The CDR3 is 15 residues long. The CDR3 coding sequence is TGCAGCGCCCTCGAACCGGGACAGGGGCTTTACGAGCAGTACTTC. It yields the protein CSALEPGQGLYEQYF.